The T cell receptor beta chain under discussion was sequenced for a study of T-cell memory formation after mild COVID-19. Broader study findings: Memory sampled before infection contained some responding clones, suggesting cross-reactive memory joined. While clones contracting from day 15 to 85 were balanced between CD4 and CD8, later expanders leaned CD4+.

TCRdb passed the 5' RACE reads through MiXCR, listing each CDR3 protein once. The sample has around 410,000 distinct CDR3 sequences; around 22% are singletons. Per the germline V gene, CDR1 is KGHSH and CDR2 is LQKENI. The CDR3 runs 14 residues. Trimming at V came to 6 bases and at J to 6 bases, leaving 8 bases not matched to a gene. This clonotype was seen only a few times. Its target is unknown. The chain recombines TRBV18 with TRBJ2-7, with TRBD1 identical over 10 bases. The specimen was PBMCs or a T cell subset sorted from them (not recorded which). The clonotype comes from an adult woman who had mild COVID-19 (a few samples of this study predate the infection). Cell type and time point are not known. The CDR3 loop is CASSSDRGISEQYF. The CDR3 nucleotides read TGTGCCAGCTCTTCGGACAGGGGGATTAGCGAGCAGTACTTC.